These 29 T cell receptor beta chains were all obtained from the same sample, sequenced in a study of blood T cell repertoires in COVID-19. Only in-frame clones appear in the TCRdb table, and some are missing; sequencing was by immunoSEQ multiplex PCR. The sample shows under 200,000 clones, around 80% of them seen only once. The sample consisted of peripheral blood. All receptors come from an older woman with COVID-19, enrolled during active disease.

The chain recombines TRBV10-3 with TRBJ1-1; D possibly corresponds to TRBD1 (6 bases). This CDR3 spans 15 amino acids. V lost 3 bases, J lost 0 bases, and 11 bases lay in between. Germline V gives CDR1 ENHRY, CDR2 SYGVKD. The chain's CDR3 is CAISERGAVNTEAFF. CDR3 in DNA: TGTGCCATCAGTGAACGGGGGGCTGTGAACACTGAAGCTTTCTTT.

The rearrangement joins TRBV19 to TRBJ1-3, with D perhaps matching TRBD1 (6 bases). Trimming removed 9 bases at V and 7 bases at J, with 19 bases between. The length of the CDR3 is 14 residues. Germline V gives CDR1 LNHDA, CDR2 SQIVND (reference sequence). The CDR3 loop is CARPRVGATNTIYF. The CDR3 DNA sequence: TGTGCCAGGCCGAGGGTGGGGGCAACGAACACCATATATTTT.

The chain is built from TRBV19 and TRBJ1-5; 9 bases are shared with TRBD1. V was pared by 6 bases and J by 6 bases, with 6 bases of the junction left unmatched. The CDR3 consists of 14 residues. Germline lookup yields CDR1 LNHDA and CDR2 SQIVND (reference sequence). The CDR3 coding sequence is TGTGCCAGTAGAAACAGGGGGCATGGTCAGCCCCAGCATTTT. Encoded protein: CASRNRGHGQPQHF. The whole variable domain, filled in from reference TRBV19 and TRBJ1-5, reads DGGITQSPKYLFRKEGQNVTLSCEQNLNHDAMYWYRQDPGQGLRLIYYSQIVNDFQKGDIAEGYSVSREKKESFPLTVTSAQKNPTAFYLCASRNRGHGQPQHFGDGTRLSIL.

The J gene is TRBJ1-1, the V gene TRBV3-1 (or the pseudogene TRBV3-2); 8 bases match TRBD1. The CDR3 loop spans 16 amino acids. Trimming removed 0 bases from V and 6 bases from J; junction bases left unmatched: 9. CDR1 is LGHDT, CDR2 YNNKEL, per germline (reference sequence). The CDR3 reads CASSQDFSGGYAEAFF. The CDR3 DNA reads as TGTGCCAGCAGCCAAGATTTTTCAGGGGGCTACGCTGAAGCTTTCTTT.

This chain uses TRBV6-1 with TRBJ1-1; TRBD1 matches 9 bases. V trimming: 2 bases; J trimming: 4 bases; junction bases outside the gene matches: 8. CDR1 is MNHNS and CDR2 is SASEGT in the germline V gene. This CDR3 contains 16 residues. The CDR3 nucleotides are TGTGCCAGCAGTGAAAGGACAGGGGAGGGACGCACTGAAGCTTTCTTT. It yields the protein CASSERTGEGRTEAFF.

CDR3 sequence reads: CASSYQRTEDTEAFF. For the CDR3, the DNA is TGCGCCAGCAGCTACCAGAGGACAGAGGACACTGAAGCTTTCTTT. The rearrangement links TRBV4-3 to TRBJ1-1; D might be TRBD1 (6 bases). V lost 5 bases to trimming and J lost 3 bases, with 16 bases between them. From germline, CDR1 is LGHNA and CDR2 YSLEER. The CDR3 consists of 15 residues.

The chain is built from TRBV14 and TRBJ2-1; TRBD2 agrees at 7 bases. J lost 8 bases, V lost 5 bases, and 18 bases had no gene match. CDR3 length: 17 residues. The germline V gene encodes CDR1 SGHDN and CDR2 FVKESK. CDR3 residues: CASSRRVDNRGVDEQFF. Written as DNA, the CDR3 is TGTGCCAGCAGCAGACGGGTGGACAACCGGGGGGTGGATGAGCAGTTCTTC.

The V and J genes are TRBV28 and TRBJ1-2; unclear D gene. This CDR3 has 14 residues. In germline, CDR1 is MDHEN, CDR2 SYDVKM. V was cut by 5 bases and J by 4 bases, with 14 bases left in between. CDR3 in DNA: TGTGCCAGCAGTGTCGGCGTGGAGATCTATGGCTACACCTTC. Its protein product is CASSVGVEIYGYTF.

This clone was seen a handful of times. The CDR3 coding sequence is TGCAGCGTCGACCTACAGGGGCTGGGCACTGAAGCTTTCTTT. It specifies CSVDLQGLGTEAFF. This chain uses TRBV29-1 with TRBJ1-1; 7 bases are a match to TRBD1. This CDR3 comprises 14 residues. V gave up 6 bases and J gave up 4 bases; unmatched junction bases: 11. Germline V gene lookup returns CDR1 SQVTM and CDR2 ANQGSEA.

As to this clone: The germline gene is not matched at one end of the junction; a read error may be the cause. In the same sample, other DNA sequences code for this CDR3. The chain joins TRBV4-2 to TRBJ1-5; D ambiguous. Germline assignment: CDR1 LGHNA and CDR2 YNFKEQ. The CDR3 runs 15 residues. The CDR3 region has the DNA TGTGCCAGCAGCCCGACATGGCCGAGCAATCAACCCCAGCATTTT. Its protein is CASSPTWPSNQPQHF.

The rearrangement joins TRBV19 to TRBJ1-4, with 7 bases identical to TRBD1. Germline-derived CDR1 and CDR2 are LNHDA and SQIVND (reference sequence). CDR3 length: 14 residues. V gave up 6 bases and J gave up 7 bases; unmatched junction bases: 8. For the CDR3, the DNA is TGTGCCAGTAGAGGCAGGGGGATGGGTGAAAAACTGTTTTTT. Its translation: CASRGRGMGEKLFF.

The chain is built from TRBV6-5 and TRBJ2-5; 12 bases map to TRBD2. The CDR3 consists of 14 residues. After removal of 6 bases from V and 4 bases from J, the junction contained 3 bases not matched to a gene. CDR1 and CDR2 (germline): MNHEY, SVGAGI. The CDR3 nucleotides read TGTGCCAGCAGGACTAGCGGGAGAGGAGAGACCCAGTACTTC. Translation: CASRTSGRGETQYF.

This sequence joins TRBV9 and TRBJ1-5, with 8 bases lining up with TRBD1. This CDR3 has 18 amino acids. The junction had 16 bases not matched to a gene; V was cut back by 4 bases and J by 4 bases. Per germline, CDR1 SGDLS and CDR2 YYNGEE. CDR3 in amino acids: CASSTRPAGQGGNQPQHF. CDR3 sequence (DNA): TGTGCCAGCAGCACCAGACCAGCCGGACAGGGTGGAAATCAGCCCCAGCATTTT.

The chain has TRBV10-3 and TRBJ2-3; D is perhaps TRBD2 (5 bases). The germline CDR1 and CDR2 sequences are ENHRY and SYGVKD. The CDR3 loop spans 15 amino acids. V lost 2 bases and J lost 2, with 11 bases in between. The CDR3 DNA reads TGTGCCATCAGTGAGCGGGAAGGGAACACAGATACGCAGTATTTT. Residues: CAISEREGNTDTQYF.

The gene calls are TRBV9 and TRBJ2-1; TRBD1 matches 10 bases. Trimming cost V 2 bases and J 2 bases; bases outside gene matches: 7. The CDR3 covers 17 residues. Germline CDR1 is SGDLS and CDR2 is YYNGEE. CDR3 DNA sequence: TGTGCCAGCAGCGTGGCCACGACAGGGGGCGCCTACAATGAGCAGTTCTTC. This sequence encodes CASSVATTGGAYNEQFF.

This chain links TRBV19 with TRBJ1-1; no reliable D call. Between the trimmed V and J ends, which lost 3 bases and 1 base, there was a span of 6 bases. Germline assignment: CDR1 LNHDA and CDR2 SQIVND (reference sequence). The CDR3 loop spans 13 amino acids. DNA of the CDR3: TGTGCCAGTAGTATGCACGGGAACACTGAAGCTTTCTTT. Amino acid sequence: CASSMHGNTEAFF. Full variable domain (outside the CDR3, taken from reference TRBV19 and TRBJ1-1): DGGITQSPKYLFRKEGQNVTLSCEQNLNHDAMYWYRQDPGQGLRLIYYSQIVNDFQKGDIAEGYSVSREKKESFPLTVTSAQKNPTAFYLCASSMHGNTEAFFGQGTRLTVV.

The chain combines TRBV7-9 with TRBJ2-1; tentative D call: TRBD2 (5 bases). Germline CDR1 is SEHNR and CDR2 is FQNEAQ (reference sequence). V shed 4 bases and J shed 1 base, with 20 bases lying between them. The CDR3 covers 18 residues. Here the CDR3 reads CASSSIQMAERSYNEQFF. The CDR3 DNA is TGTGCCAGCAGCTCCATTCAGATGGCGGAGCGGTCCTACAATGAGCAGTTCTTC.

There are a few counts of this clone. J is TRBJ1-1 and V is TRBV5-1; 7 positions agree with TRBD1. The junction had 2 bases not matched to a gene; V was cut back by 3 bases and J by 0 bases. Germline V gene lookup returns CDR1 SGHRS and CDR2 YFSETQ. This CDR3 has 14 residues. The CDR3 here is CASSSQGVNTEAFF. CDR3 bases: TGCGCCAGCAGCTCTCAGGGGGTGAACACTGAAGCTTTCTTT.

V and J are TRBV19 and TRBJ1-2; D uncertain. CDR3 length: 12 residues. V was pared by 5 bases and J by 5 bases, with 9 bases between. Per germline, CDR1 LNHDA and CDR2 SQIVND (reference sequence). The CDR3 is CASSPRHYGYTF. For the CDR3, the DNA is TGTGCCAGTAGTCCCCGACATTATGGCTACACCTTC. Full variable domain (rest looked up from reference TRBV19 and TRBJ1-2): DGGITQSPKYLFRKEGQNVTLSCEQNLNHDAMYWYRQDPGQGLRLIYYSQIVNDFQKGDIAEGYSVSREKKESFPLTVTSAQKNPTAFYLCASSPRHYGYTFGSGTRLTVV.

The rearrangement uses TRBV28 and TRBJ2-7; 8 nucleotides align to TRBD1. The CDR3 has 14 amino acids. After removal of 6 bases from V and 0 bases from J, the junction contained 4 bases not matched to a gene. Germline assignment: CDR1 MDHEN and CDR2 SYDVKM. CDR3 coding DNA: TGTGCCAGCAGCCCAGGACAGGGCTCCTACGAGCAGTACGTC. Its translation: CASSPGQGSYEQYV.

The chain employs TRBV11-2 and TRBJ2-7, with a tentative D call TRBD2 (5 bases). The germline gives CDR1 SGHAT, CDR2 FQNNGV. The V and J ends lost 5 bases and 0 bases respectively, with 17 bases between them. The CDR3 has 16 residues. The CDR3 DNA reads TGTGCCAGCAGCCTCCGGCGGGCGGGTGGCTCCTACGAGCAGTACTTC. It is translated as CASSLRRAGGSYEQYF. Complete variable domain (other parts from reference TRBV11-2 and TRBJ2-7): EAGVAQSPRYKIIEKRQSVAFWCNPISGHATLYWYQQILGQGPKLLIQFQNNGVVDDSQLPKDRFSAERLKGVDSTLKIQPAKLEDSAVYLCASSLRRAGGSYEQYFGPGTRLTVT.

This chain connects TRBV10-3 to TRBJ1-2, with D tentatively TRBD1 (6 bases). Trimming stripped 3 bases from V and 5 bases from J, with 13 bases between. Per germline, CDR1 ENHRY and CDR2 SYGVKD. This CDR3 spans 14 amino acids. CDR3 coding DNA: TGTGCCATCAGTGAAGGGGGGGCGGATTATGGCTACACCTTC. Translating it yields CAISEGGADYGYTF.

This clone appeared a single time. V is TRBV7-2 and J is TRBJ1-5, with D unresolved. The CDR3 contains 15 residues. The germline V gene encodes CDR1 SGHTA and CDR2 FQGNSA. Trimming removed 3 bases from V and 4 bases from J, with 13 bases in between. The DNA of the CDR3 is TGTGCCAGCAGCTTGGGGAGGGTAGATAATCAGCCCCAGCATTTT. Translated: CASSLGRVDNQPQHF.

The chain uses TRBV18 and TRBJ2-2; the D gene is possibly TRBD2 (6 bases). Germline V lookup: CDR1 KGHSH, CDR2 LQKENI. Trimming shortened V by 1 base and J by 5 bases, and 14 bases separated the two germline ends. This CDR3 has 16 amino acids. The CDR3 loop is CASSPLPGVETGELFF. The CDR3 coding sequence is TGTGCCAGCTCACCACTCCCGGGGGTCGAGACCGGGGAGCTGTTTTTT. The full variable domain, completed using reference TRBV18 and TRBJ2-2, is NAGVMQNPRHLVRRRGQEARLRCSPMKGHSHVYWYRQLPEEGLKFMVYLQKENIIDESGMPKERFSAEFPKEGPSILRIQQVVRGDSAAYFCASSPLPGVETGELFFGEGSRLTVL.

This chain links TRBV3-1 (or the pseudogene TRBV3-2) with TRBJ2-5, with D possibly being TRBD1 (5 bases). The V end was cut by 7 bases, the J end by 5 bases, with 14 bases between. CDR1 is LGHDT and CDR2 is YNNKEL in the germline V gene (reference sequence). CDR3 length equals 13 residues. CDR3 sequence: CASTPGLMETQYF. The CDR3, as DNA: TGTGCCAGCACCCCAGGGTTGATGGAGACCCAGTACTTC.

The chain joins TRBV3-1 (or the pseudogene TRBV3-2) to TRBJ1-3, with TRBD1 as a possible D gene (5 bases). Trimming removed 1 base at V and 0 bases at J, with 10 bases between. This CDR3 comprises 16 residues. Germline CDR1 reads LGHDT; CDR2 reads YNNKEL (reference sequence). CDR3 residues: CASSQAETVSGNTIYF. CDR3 in DNA: TGTGCCAGCAGCCAAGCGGAGACAGTCTCTGGAAACACCATATATTTT.

The chain joins TRBV6-4 to TRBJ1-1, with a weak D call TRBD1 (6 bases). Trimming removed 4 bases at V and 7 bases at J, with 13 bases between. Per the germline V gene, CDR1 is MRHNA and CDR2 is SNTAGT. The length of the CDR3 is 13 residues. CDR3 loop: CASSGGGVGEAFF. CDR3 coding DNA: TGTGCCAGCAGTGGAGGGGGAGTTGGTGAAGCTTTCTTT.

This chain uses TRBV28 with TRBJ1-1; 9 nucleotides line up with TRBD1. The CDR3 loop spans 16 amino acids. V gave up 3 bases and J gave up 0 bases; unmatched junction bases: 5. CDR1 and CDR2 from the germline V gene are MDHEN and SYDVKM. The CDR3 loop reads CASSLGDRALNTEAFF. As DNA, the CDR3 is TGTGCCAGCAGTTTGGGGGACAGGGCCCTGAACACTGAAGCTTTCTTT. Filled out from reference TRBV28 and TRBJ1-1, the complete variable domain reads DVKVTQSSRYLVKRTGEKVFLECVQDMDHENMFWYRQDPGLGLRLIYFSYDVKMKEKGDIPEGYSVSREKKERFSLILESASTNQTSMYLCASSLGDRALNTEAFFGQGTRLTVV.

The chain uses TRBV2 and TRBJ2-3; 7 positions agree with TRBD2. There are 15 residues in the CDR3. CDR1 SNHLY and CDR2 FYNNEI come from the germline V gene. V lost 4 bases and J lost 0; bases outside the gene matches: 4. The CDR3 here is CASSGISGSTDTQYF. The CDR3 region has the DNA TGTGCCAGCAGTGGAATTAGCGGGAGCACAGATACGCAGTATTTT.